This T cell receptor (beta chain) was captured by sequencing in a study of T-cell reconstitution after alpha-beta-depleted transplantation in children. CDR1 is SGHTA and CDR2 is FQGNSA in the germline V gene. The CDR3 extends over 15 amino acids. V was cut by 4 bases and J by 7 bases, with 17 bases left in between. The TCRbeta library incorporated unique molecular identifiers. TCRdb re-derived calls from the PCR reads in MiXCR, one entry per CDR3 protein. The sample has roughly 200,000 distinct CDR3 sequences, about 9.5% seen once. This clonotype was counted only a few times. This specimen was PBMCs from the stem cell graft donor, taken from the stem cell graft. The TCR was taken from a human donor who donated a stem cell graft to a child with acute lymphoblastic leukemia. V is TRBV7-2 and J is TRBJ2-1; TRBD1 is a possible D gene (6 bases). CDR3 DNA sequence: TGTGCCAGCAGCTCCCAGGGGTTTCTGGTAAATGAGCAGTTCTTC. Translating it yields CASSSQGFLVNEQFF.